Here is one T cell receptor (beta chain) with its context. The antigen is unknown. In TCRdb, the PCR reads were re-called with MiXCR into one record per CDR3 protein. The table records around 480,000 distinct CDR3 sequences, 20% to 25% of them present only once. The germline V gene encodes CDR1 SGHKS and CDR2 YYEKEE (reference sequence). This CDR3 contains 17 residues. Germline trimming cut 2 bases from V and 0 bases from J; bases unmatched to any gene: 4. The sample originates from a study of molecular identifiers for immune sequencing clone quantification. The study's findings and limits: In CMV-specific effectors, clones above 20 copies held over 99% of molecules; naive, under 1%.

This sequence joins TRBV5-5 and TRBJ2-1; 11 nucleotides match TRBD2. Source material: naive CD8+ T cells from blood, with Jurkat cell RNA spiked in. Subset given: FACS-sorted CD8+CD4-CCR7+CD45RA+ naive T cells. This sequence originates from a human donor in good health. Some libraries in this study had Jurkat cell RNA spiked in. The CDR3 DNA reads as TGTGCCAGCAGCTTTGGGACTAGCGGCTTCTCCTACAATGAGCAGTTCTTC. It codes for CASSFGTSGFSYNEQFF.